These 24 T cell receptor beta chains share one sample of origin, sequenced in a study of blood T cell repertoires in COVID-19. The repertoire was sequenced with immunoSEQ multiplex PCR; TCRdb's copy has only in-frame clones and lacks some. Seen here are 150,000 to 200,000 clones, approximately 88% observed once, and the top ten hold roughly 2.9%. Source material: peripheral blood. These receptors all stem from an older woman with acute or convalescent COVID-19.

V usage is TRBV10-3 and J usage is TRBJ1-5; no reliable D call. There are 12 residues in the CDR3. Trimming shortened V by 6 bases and J by 6 bases, and 9 bases separated the two germline ends. Germline V gene lookup returns CDR1 ENHRY and CDR2 SYGVKD. The CDR3 is CAISGVGQPQHF. The CDR3 DNA follows: TGTGCCATCAGCGGGGTGGGTCAGCCCCAGCATTTT.

This clone is a singleton in its sample. V and J are TRBV30 and TRBJ2-4; 14 positions agree with TRBD2. The V gene end was trimmed by 3 bases and the J gene end by 0 bases; junction bases not matched to a gene: 7. Germline V gives CDR1 GTSNPN, CDR2 SVGIG (reference sequence). The CDR3 loop spans 18 amino acids. Written as DNA, the CDR3 is TGTGCCTGGAGCTCGGGACTAGCGGGGGTCTTAGCCAAAAACATTCAGTACTTC. This codes for CAWSSGLAGVLAKNIQYF.

The chain is built from TRBV4-3 and TRBJ1-2; maybe TRBD1 (6 bases). The CDR3 is made up of 16 amino acids. Germline V gene sequence: CDR1 LGHNA, CDR2 YSLEER. V was pared by 2 bases and J by 7 bases, with 20 bases between. As DNA, the CDR3 is TGCGCCAGCAGCCAAACCCGGGACAAGTCGGTTTCTGGCTACACCTTC. It specifies CASSQTRDKSVSGYTF.

The genes are TRBV5-4 and TRBJ1-1, with TRBD1 as a possible D gene (6 bases). Germline values: CDR1 SGHNT, CDR2 YYREEE (reference sequence). The CDR3 sequence is 15 residues long. Trimming left V 1 base short and J 1 base short, with 11 bases between. DNA for the CDR3: TGTGCCAGCAGCTTGCTGACAGGAGGGAACACTGAAGCTTTCTTT. Protein product: CASSLLTGGNTEAFF.

This clone showed up just once. This chain links TRBV9 with TRBJ1-2, with 9 bases that match TRBD1. J was trimmed by 0 bases and V by 1 base; bases with no gene match: 7. CDR3 length: 17 residues. Germline V lookup: CDR1 SGDLS, CDR2 YYNGEE. CDR3 sequence (DNA): TGTGCCAGCAGCGTATTAAGTGGGACAGGGACTAACTATGGCTACACCTTC. It translates to CASSVLSGTGTNYGYTF.

DNA of the CDR3: TGCGCCAGCAGCCTTGGACAGGGGCCCTACGAGCAGTACTTC. It translates to CASSLGQGPYEQYF. This chain uses TRBV4-1 with TRBJ2-7, with TRBD1 identical over 9 bases. The CDR3 has 14 residues. Trimming at V came to 4 bases and at J to 2 bases, leaving 3 bases not matched to a gene. Germline CDR1 and CDR2: MGHRA and YSYEKL.

The chain combines TRBV4-2 with TRBJ1-2; 8 nucleotides line up with TRBD1. This CDR3 spans 19 amino acids. J lost 0 bases, V lost 4 bases, and 16 bases had no gene match. The germline V gene encodes CDR1 LGHNA and CDR2 YNFKEQ. The DNA of the CDR3 is TGTGCCAGCAGCCTCGATCGACGTTCGCAGGGGGCGCCTAACTATGGCTACACCTTC. This translates into CASSLDRRSQGAPNYGYTF.

The chain combines TRBV12-3 or TRBV12-4 with TRBJ1-1; possibly TRBD1 for D (5 bases). V lost 6 bases to trimming and J lost 4 bases, with 12 bases between them. The CDR3 runs 13 residues. This CDR3 reads CASSREASTEAFF. As DNA, the CDR3 is TGTGCCAGCAGCAGGGAAGCGAGCACTGAAGCTTTCTTT.

V and J are TRBV24-1 and TRBJ1-2; 9 bases line up with TRBD1. After removal of 2 bases from V and 8 bases from J, the junction contained 8 bases not matched to a gene. CDR3 length: 15 amino acids. CDR1 KGHDR and CDR2 SFDVKD come from the germline V gene. The CDR3 DNA sequence: TGTGCCACCAGTGATTCTGACAGGGGGTCGGAAGGCTACACCTTC. It is translated as CATSDSDRGSEGYTF.

A single count supports this clone. The genes are TRBV5-4 and TRBJ2-3; 8 positions match TRBD2. J lost 0 bases, V lost 4 bases, and 7 bases had no gene match. This CDR3 has 16 amino acids. Germline CDR1 is SGHNT and CDR2 is YYREEE (reference sequence). DNA of the CDR3: TGTGCCAGCAGCCTATTAGCGGGGCCCAGCACAGATACGCAGTATTTT. Protein product: CASSLLAGPSTDTQYF.

The V and J genes are TRBV6-2 or TRBV6-3 and TRBJ1-1; D gene uncertain. V was pared by 2 bases and J by 0 bases, with 7 bases between. CDR1 and CDR2 (germline): MNHEY, SVGEGT. The CDR3 runs 14 residues. The CDR3 sequence: CASSYDTLNTEAFF. The CDR3 nucleotides are TGTGCCAGCAGTTACGACACCTTGAACACTGAAGCTTTCTTT.

The rearrangement joins TRBV6-5 to TRBJ2-3; D perhaps matches TRBD2 (5 bases). The V end was cut by 6 bases, the J end by 1 base, with 11 bases between. Germline V CDR1 and CDR2: MNHEY, SVGAGI. CDR3 length equals 14 residues. Here the CDR3 reads CASSLGGGTDTQYF. The DNA for the CDR3 is TGTGCCAGCAGCCTTGGAGGAGGCACAGATACGCAGTATTTT.

This chain joins TRBV5-1 and TRBJ2-2; D is unclear. This CDR3 is built from 12 residues. Germline V gene data show CDR1 as SGHRS and CDR2 as YFSETQ. V lost 4 bases to trimming and J lost 4 bases, with 5 bases between them. CDR3 loop: CASSPFTGELFF. The CDR3 coding sequence is TGCGCCAGCAGCCCCTTCACCGGGGAGCTGTTTTTT.

V is TRBV30 and J is TRBJ1-4, with D maybe TRBD1 (6 bases). Trimming pared 3 bases from V and 4 bases from J, leaving 9 bases between. The germline gives CDR1 GTSNPN, CDR2 SVGIG (reference sequence). The CDR3 spans 13 residues. In DNA, the CDR3 is TGTGCCTGGAGCCGGGACATTAATGAAAAACTGTTTTTT. Protein product: CAWSRDINEKLFF.

CDR3 in amino acids: CASSFDRDRSSPLHF. Written as DNA, the CDR3 is TGTGCCAGCAGCTTCGACAGGGACAGAAGCTCACCCCTCCACTTT. V usage is TRBV7-2 and J usage is TRBJ1-6; TRBD1 aligns across 7 bases. CDR1 is SGHTA, CDR2 FQGNSA, per germline. The V and J ends lost 3 bases and 10 bases, in that order; junction bases with no gene match: 9. This CDR3 is built from 15 residues.

The chain recombines TRBV9 with TRBJ2-3; no reliable D call. Germline CDR1 SGDLS, CDR2 YYNGEE. Trimming took 4 bases from V and 6 from J, leaving 15 bases between them. The CDR3 length is 14 residues. The chain's CDR3 is CASSPDSPADTQYF. In DNA form, the CDR3 reads TGTGCCAGCAGCCCGGATAGCCCTGCGGATACGCAGTATTTT.

The gene calls are TRBV28 and TRBJ2-3; D is perhaps TRBD2 (5 bases). This CDR3 contains 15 residues. The V end lost 3 bases, the J end lost 1 base, and 11 bases lay between the germline ends. Looked up from germline, CDR1 is MDHEN and CDR2 is SYDVKM. The CDR3 nucleotides are TGTGCCAGCAGTTTCCCGAGGGCGGGCACAGATACGCAGTATTTT. Amino acid sequence: CASSFPRAGTDTQYF. The whole variable domain, filled in from reference TRBV28 and TRBJ2-3, reads DVKVTQSSRYLVKRTGEKVFLECVQDMDHENMFWYRQDPGLGLRLIYFSYDVKMKEKGDIPEGYSVSREKKERFSLILESASTNQTSMYLCASSFPRAGTDTQYFGPGTRLTVL.

The V call is TRBV18, the J call TRBJ2-7, with a possible D match to TRBD1 (6 bases). V shed 4 bases and J shed 3 bases, with 10 bases lying between them. This CDR3 comprises 13 residues. Germline values: CDR1 KGHSH, CDR2 LQKENI. This CDR3 is CASSQQGGYEQYF. In DNA, the CDR3 is TGTGCCAGCTCACAACAGGGTGGCTACGAGCAGTACTTC.

A few counts support this clone. The gene calls are TRBV11-2 and TRBJ1-5; 11 nucleotides line up with TRBD1. V shed 5 bases and J 6 bases; nucleotides not matched to a gene: 3. Germline V CDR1 and CDR2: SGHAT, FQNNGV. The CDR3 contains 14 residues. CDR3 nucleotides: TGTGCCAGCAGCGGGACAGGGGGGGGTCAGCCCCAGCATTTT. This translates into CASSGTGGGQPQHF.

The chain couples TRBV7-2 to TRBJ1-5; TRBD1 matches at 9 bases. The CDR3 runs 15 residues. Losses at the gene ends were 4 bases for V and 6 bases for J; bases not matched to a gene: 7. Germline V gene sequence: CDR1 SGHTA, CDR2 FQGNSA. The CDR3 spells CASSYGQGITQPQHF. In DNA form, the CDR3 reads TGTGCCAGCAGCTATGGACAGGGGATAACTCAGCCCCAGCATTTT. The variable domain in full, with the rest retrieved from reference TRBV7-2 and TRBJ1-5, is GAGVSQSPSNKVTEKGKDVELRCDPISGHTALYWYRQSLGQGLEFLIYFQGNSAPDKSGLPSDRFSAERTGGSVSTLTIQRTQQEDSAVYLCASSYGQGITQPQHFGDGTRLSIL.

The CDR3 sequence: CASSNPGRDSNQPQHF. The CDR3 DNA reads TGTGCCAGTAGTAATCCCGGACGGGATAGCAATCAGCCCCAGCATTTT. The chain links TRBV19 to TRBJ1-5; D is ambiguous. Looked up from germline, CDR1 is LNHDA and CDR2 is SQIVND (reference sequence). Trimming took off 4 bases at V and 0 bases at J, with 13 bases between the two ends. This CDR3 has 16 residues.

The chain combines TRBV7-3 with TRBJ1-1; 7 nucleotides line up with TRBD1. V dropped 4 bases and J dropped 8; count of bases not matched to a gene: 4. The germline V gene encodes CDR1 SGHTA and CDR2 FQGTGA. The CDR3 is made up of 12 amino acids. The CDR3 spells CASSSSGGEAFF. CDR3 coding DNA: TGTGCCAGCAGCTCATCAGGGGGGGAAGCTTTCTTT.

V usage is TRBV11-3 and J usage is TRBJ2-7; 8 bases fit TRBD1. The germline gives CDR1 SGHNT, CDR2 YENEEA. This CDR3 spans 16 amino acids. V trimming: 3 bases; J trimming: 5 bases; junction bases outside the gene matches: 12. CDR3 loop: CASSLGKDRVPNEQYF. In DNA form, the CDR3 reads TGTGCCAGCAGCTTGGGGAAGGACAGGGTCCCCAACGAGCAGTACTTC.

The rearrangement joins TRBV9 to TRBJ2-3; D may be TRBD2 (5 bases). This CDR3 contains 12 residues. Trimming removed 0 bases from V and 6 bases from J, with 5 bases in between. Germline V gene sequence: CDR1 SGDLS, CDR2 YYNGEE. The CDR3 sequence is CASSVGGDTQYF. The CDR3 coding sequence is TGTGCCAGCAGCGTAGGCGGGGATACGCAGTATTTT.